This T cell receptor (beta chain) comes out of a study of cytomegalovirus exposure and HLA in healthy donors. Findings and caveats of the study: A later analysis linked a missense variant in DCLRE1C to the trimming of TCR beta V and J genes. The listing of roughly 160 TCR beta chains classed them as cytomegalovirus-associated. The availability of immune exposure information extended only to CMV serostatus. Later on, an analysis tied approximately 17,000 TCR beta sequences to HLA alleles at 0.05 false discovery rate.

With 60 Vbeta and 13 Jbeta primers, the PCR was carried out. Using immunoSEQ multiplex PCR, the repertoire was profiled, and TCRdb retains in-frame clones only, with some absent. In the table there are approximately 190,000 clones, about 70% of which are singletons. To note about this clone: Its matching antigen is unknown.

Germline-derived CDR1 and CDR2 are SGDLS and YYNGEE. This CDR3 has 19 residues. The J segment lost 4 bases and the V segment lost 0 bases, leaving 12 bases of the junction unmatched. The genes are TRBV9 and TRBJ2-2; the match to TRBD2 covers 10 bases. Sequences were obtained from PBMCs. The TCR was taken from a man between 40 and 49 years old in good health and CMV-seropositive. CDR3 region: CASSVGLAGATSGTGELFF. DNA of the CDR3: TGTGCCAGCAGCGTAGGCCTAGCGGGGGCCACCTCGGGCACCGGGGAGCTGTTTTTT.